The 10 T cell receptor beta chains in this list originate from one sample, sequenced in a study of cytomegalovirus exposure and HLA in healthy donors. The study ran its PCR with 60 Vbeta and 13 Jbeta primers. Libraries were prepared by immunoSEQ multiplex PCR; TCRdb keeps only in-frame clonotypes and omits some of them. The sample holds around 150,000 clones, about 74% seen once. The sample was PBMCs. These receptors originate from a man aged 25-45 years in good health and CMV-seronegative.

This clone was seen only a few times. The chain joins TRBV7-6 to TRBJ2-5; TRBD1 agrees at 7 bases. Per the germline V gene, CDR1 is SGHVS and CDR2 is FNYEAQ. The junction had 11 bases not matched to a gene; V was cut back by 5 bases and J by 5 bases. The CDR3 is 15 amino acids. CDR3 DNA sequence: TGTGCCAGCAGCCAGCTCGGGGACAGCTGGGAGACCCAGTACTTC. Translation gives CASSQLGDSWETQYF.

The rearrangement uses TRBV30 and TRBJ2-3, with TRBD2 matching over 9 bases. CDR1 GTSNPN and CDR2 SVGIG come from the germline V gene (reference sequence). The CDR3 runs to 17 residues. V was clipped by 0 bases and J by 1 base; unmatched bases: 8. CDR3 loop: CAWSVLAGGPGTDTQYF. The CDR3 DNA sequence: TGTGCCTGGAGTGTACTCGCGGGAGGGCCGGGCACAGATACGCAGTATTTT.

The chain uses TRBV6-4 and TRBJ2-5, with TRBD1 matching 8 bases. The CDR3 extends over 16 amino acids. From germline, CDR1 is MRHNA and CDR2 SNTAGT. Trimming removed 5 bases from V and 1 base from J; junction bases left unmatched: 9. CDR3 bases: TGTGCCAGCAGTCTCCGGGACAGGAGATTCCAAGAGACCCAGTACTTC. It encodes CASSLRDRRFQETQYF.

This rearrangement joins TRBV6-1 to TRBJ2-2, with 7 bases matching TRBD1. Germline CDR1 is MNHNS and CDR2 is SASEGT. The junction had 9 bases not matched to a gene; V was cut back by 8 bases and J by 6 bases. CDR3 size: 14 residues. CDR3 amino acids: CASWWGQSSGELFF. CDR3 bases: TGTGCCAGCTGGTGGGGACAGTCCTCCGGGGAGCTGTTTTTT.

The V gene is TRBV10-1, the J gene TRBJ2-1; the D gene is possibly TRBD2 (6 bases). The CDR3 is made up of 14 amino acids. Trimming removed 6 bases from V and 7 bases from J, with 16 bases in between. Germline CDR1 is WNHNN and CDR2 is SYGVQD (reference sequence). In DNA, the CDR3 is TGCGCCAGCAGCGGGGGTTTTCCGGGGAATGAGCAGTTCTTC. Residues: CASSGGFPGNEQFF.

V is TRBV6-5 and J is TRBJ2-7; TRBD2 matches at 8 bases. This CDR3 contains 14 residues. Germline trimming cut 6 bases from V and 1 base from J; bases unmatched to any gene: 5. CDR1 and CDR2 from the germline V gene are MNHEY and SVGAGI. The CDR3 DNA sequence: TGTGCCAGCAGCCACGGGAGGGGTTCCTACGAGCAGTACTTC. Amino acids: CASSHGRGSYEQYF.

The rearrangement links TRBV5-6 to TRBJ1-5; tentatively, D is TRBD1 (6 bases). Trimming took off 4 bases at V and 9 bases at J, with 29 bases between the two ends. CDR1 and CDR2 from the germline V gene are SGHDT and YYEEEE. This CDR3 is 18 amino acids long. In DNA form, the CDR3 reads TGTGCCAGCAGCCGATACGACAGGTCCCGCCCCCCTGTTGTGCCCCAGCATTTT. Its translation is CASSRYDRSRPPVVPQHF.

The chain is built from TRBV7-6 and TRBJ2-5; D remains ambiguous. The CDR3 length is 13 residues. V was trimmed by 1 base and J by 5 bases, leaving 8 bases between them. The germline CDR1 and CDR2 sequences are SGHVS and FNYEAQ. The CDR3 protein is CASSLGPVETQYF. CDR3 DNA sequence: TGTGCCAGCAGCTTAGGGCCCGTGGAGACCCAGTACTTC.

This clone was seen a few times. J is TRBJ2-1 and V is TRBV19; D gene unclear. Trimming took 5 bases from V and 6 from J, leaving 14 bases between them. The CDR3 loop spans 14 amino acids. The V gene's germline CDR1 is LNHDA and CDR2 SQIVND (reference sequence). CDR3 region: CASSFAVLGNEQFF. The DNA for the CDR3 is TGTGCCAGTAGTTTTGCGGTTCTTGGCAATGAGCAGTTCTTC.

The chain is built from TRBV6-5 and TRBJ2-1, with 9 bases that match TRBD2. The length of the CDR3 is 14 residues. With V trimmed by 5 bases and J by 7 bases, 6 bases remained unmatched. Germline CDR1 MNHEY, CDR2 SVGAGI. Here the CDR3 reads CASSPGTSFNEQFF. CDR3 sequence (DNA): TGTGCCAGCAGTCCCGGGACTAGCTTTAATGAGCAGTTCTTC.